The 11 T cell receptor beta chains listed next were all sequenced from one sample in a study of shared clonotypes between healthy human individuals. The naive CD8 fraction comprised CD45RO-negative cells positively selected for CCR7 and excluded terminally differentiated effector memory CD45RA+ cells. Assay used: immunoSEQ multiplex PCR; TCRdb lists only in-frame clones, some missing. The sample holds almost 700,000 clones, about 92% seen once. What was sequenced was naive CD8+ T cells sorted from blood. These receptors were collected from a young man in good health.

This clone was seen once. V and J are TRBV4-1 and TRBJ2-1; no clear D gene. The CDR3 consists of 15 residues. Germline V gives CDR1 MGHRA, CDR2 YSYEKL. The V end was cut by 1 base, the J end by 3 bases, with 10 bases between. The CDR3 DNA sequence: TGCGCCAGCAGCCAAGTGGGCGGAGACTACAATGAGCAGTTCTTC. Residues: CASSQVGGDYNEQFF.

This chain uses TRBV28 with TRBJ2-5; TRBD2 agrees at 16 bases. This CDR3 is 17 amino acids long. Looked up from germline, CDR1 is MDHEN and CDR2 is SYDVKM. Unmatched junction bases numbered 10, after V lost 7 bases and J lost 5 bases. CDR3 sequence reads: CASNPGTSGRVGETQYF. In nucleotides, the CDR3 is TGTGCCAGCAACCCGGGGACTAGCGGGAGGGTGGGGGAGACCCAGTACTTC.

J is TRBJ2-7 and V is TRBV19; D remains unclear. Trimming left V 3 bases short and J 3 bases short, with 12 bases between. The CDR3 length is 14 residues. Germline V gene data show CDR1 as LNHDA and CDR2 as SQIVND (reference sequence). CDR3 protein: CASSMKTQFYEQYF. The CDR3 region has the DNA TGTGCCAGTAGTATGAAGACACAATTCTACGAGCAGTACTTC.

The chain employs TRBV7-6 and TRBJ2-5; 7 positions agree with TRBD1. Germline values: CDR1 SGHVS, CDR2 FNYEAQ. This CDR3 spans 15 amino acids. V lost 3 bases, J lost 1 base, and 5 bases stayed unmatched. The CDR3 nucleotides read TGTGCCAGCAGCTTCCGGACAGGCGCCCAAGAGACCCAGTACTTC. Translating it yields CASSFRTGAQETQYF. Together with reference TRBV7-6 and TRBJ2-5, the CDR3 gives the full variable domain: GAGVSQSPRYKVTKRGQDVALRCDPISGHVSLYWYRQALGQGPEFLTYFNYEAQQDKSGLPNDRFSAERPEGSISTLTIQRTEQRDSAMYRCASSFRTGAQETQYFGPGTRLLVL.

The chain employs TRBV28 and TRBJ1-5, with 7 nucleotides matching TRBD1. The germline V gene encodes CDR1 MDHEN and CDR2 SYDVKM. The CDR3 sequence is 17 residues long. V was clipped by 8 bases and J by 0 bases; unmatched bases: 13. DNA of the CDR3: TGTGCCAGCGTGTTAGGGGGACAGACGCCTAGCAATCAGCCCCAGCATTTT. Translated, it gives CASVLGGQTPSNQPQHF.

The chain couples TRBV4-1 to TRBJ2-7; tentatively, D is TRBD1 or TRBD2 (6 bases each). Germline V gives CDR1 MGHRA, CDR2 YSYEKL. The CDR3 consists of 16 residues. V was trimmed by 0 bases and J by 5 bases, leaving 17 bases between them. The CDR3 DNA sequence: TGCGCCAGCAGCCAAGAGAGAGGGGGGCTTACTGACGAGCAGTACTTC. Translation: CASSQERGGLTDEQYF.

The chain employs TRBV10-2 and TRBJ2-1; 12 bases line up with TRBD2. J lost 6 bases, V lost 5 bases, and 5 bases had no gene match. Germline CDR1 WSHSY, CDR2 SAAADI. CDR3 length equals 15 residues. CDR3 bases: TGCGCCAGCAGTTGGACTAGCGGGAAGATCAATGAGCAGTTCTTC. Translated, it gives CASSWTSGKINEQFF.

This chain's CDR3 is CASSVEASGRGEQFF. In nucleotides, the CDR3 is TGTGCCAGCAGCGTAGAGGCTAGCGGGAGAGGTGAGCAGTTCTTC. This chain links TRBV9 with TRBJ2-1; 10 nucleotides line up with TRBD2. The CDR3 loop spans 15 amino acids. Germline CDR1 is SGDLS and CDR2 is YYNGEE. Unmatched junction bases numbered 6, after V lost 0 bases and J lost 9 bases.

This clone was detected only once. The chain couples TRBV10-3 to TRBJ2-7; 11 bases map to TRBD2. The CDR3 covers 13 residues. Germline assignment: CDR1 ENHRY and CDR2 SYGVKD. Trimming at V came to 11 bases and at J to 2 bases, leaving 5 bases not matched to a gene. The CDR3 nucleotides read TGTGCCGCAGCGACTAGCGGGGCCTACGAGCAGTACTTC. Amino acid sequence: CAAATSGAYEQYF.

The genes are TRBV29-1 and TRBJ1-1; possibly TRBD1 for D (5 bases). This CDR3 is 15 amino acids long. Germline V CDR1 and CDR2: SQVTM, ANQGSEA. Trimming took 1 base from V and 4 from J, leaving 16 bases between them. CDR3 nucleotide sequence: TGCAGCGTTGAAGGGGCTACCGGGACGGCCACTGAAGCTTTCTTT. Its protein product is CSVEGATGTATEAFF.

This rearrangement joins TRBV7-9 to TRBJ2-1, with D possibly being TRBD2 (5 bases). Germline V gene sequence: CDR1 SEHNR, CDR2 FQNEAQ (reference sequence). V was cut by 4 bases and J by 4 bases, with 20 bases left in between. CDR3 size: 17 residues. CDR3 loop: CASSSNSEGSKYNEQFF. In DNA form, the CDR3 reads TGTGCCAGCAGCTCAAATAGCGAAGGGTCGAAGTACAATGAGCAGTTCTTC.